Described below is a single T cell receptor (beta chain) sequence and its context. Its specificity is unknown. From roughly 0.4 ug of RNA, a library with molecular barcoded alpha/delta and beta/gamma adaptors was made. TCRdb itself ran the reads through MiXCR, one entry per CDR3 protein. The table includes over 25,000 distinct CDR3 sequences, approximately 15% detected once. The data were taken from a study of read filtering for tumor transcriptome and immune sequencing. Overall study context: Among patients, 17 to 20 were male and about 15 female, aged roughly 47 to 90 (mean about 71). RNA-seq yielded only roughly 75 to 1,300 TCR reads, IR-seq about 4.05 to 11 million. Study-wide results and limits: Compared with RNA-seq, IR-seq gave much higher clonotype depth and reliability.

Trimming shortened V by 3 bases and J by 9 bases, and 12 bases separated the two germline ends. The CDR3 has 13 residues. Germline CDR1 is LNHDA and CDR2 is SQIVND (reference sequence). V usage is TRBV19 and J usage is TRBJ2-1; weak D call: TRBD2 (5 bases). The origin of this receptor is a donor at least 40 years old with multiple myeloma. Sequences were obtained from a population of CD138-negative cells sorted from bone marrow. The CDR3 coding sequence is TGTGCCAGTAGTATTAAGACCCGGGGTGAGCAGTTCTTC. As protein: CASSIKTRGEQFF. The full variable domain, completed using reference TRBV19 and TRBJ2-1, is DGGITQSPKYLFRKEGQNVTLSCEQNLNHDAMYWYRQDPGQGLRLIYYSQIVNDFQKGDIAEGYSVSREKKESFPLTVTSAQKNPTAFYLCASSIKTRGEQFFGPGTRLTVL.